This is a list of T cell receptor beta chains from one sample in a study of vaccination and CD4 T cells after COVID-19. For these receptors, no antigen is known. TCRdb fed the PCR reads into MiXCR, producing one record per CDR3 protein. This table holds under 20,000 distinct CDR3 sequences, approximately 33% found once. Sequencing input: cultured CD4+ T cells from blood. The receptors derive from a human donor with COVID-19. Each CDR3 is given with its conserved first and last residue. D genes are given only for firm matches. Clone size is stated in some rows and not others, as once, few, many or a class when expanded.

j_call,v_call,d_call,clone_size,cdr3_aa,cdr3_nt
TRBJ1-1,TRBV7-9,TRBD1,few,CASSLTGVGSEAFF,TGTGCCAGCAGCCTTACAGGGGTGGGTTCTGAAGCTTTCTTT
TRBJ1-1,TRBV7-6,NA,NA,CASSLVGMGTEAFF,TGTGCCAGCAGCTTAGTAGGGATGGGTACCGAAGCTTTCTTT
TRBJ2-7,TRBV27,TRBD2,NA,CASNLSGGTGEQYF,TGTGCCAGCAACTTAAGCGGGGGTACAGGGGAGCAGTACTTC
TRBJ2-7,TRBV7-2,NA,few,CASSRGLGTYEQYF,TGTGCCAGCAGCCGCGGCCTGGGAACCTACGAGCAGTACTTC
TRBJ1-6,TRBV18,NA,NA,CASSPSQAYTSPLHF,TGTGCCAGCTCACCATCACAGGCATACACCTCACCCCTCCACTTT
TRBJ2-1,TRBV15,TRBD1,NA,CATSREDRGYNEQFF,TGTGCCACCAGCAGAGAAGACAGGGGGTACAATGAGCAGTTCTTC
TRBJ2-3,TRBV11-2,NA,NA,CASSAPGGPDTQYF,TGTGCCAGCAGCGCACCGGGGGGCCCAGATACGCAGTATTTT
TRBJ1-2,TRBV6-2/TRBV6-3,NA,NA,CASSLGWRMNYGYTF,TGTGCCAGCAGCCTCGGGTGGCGTATGAACTATGGCTACACCTTC
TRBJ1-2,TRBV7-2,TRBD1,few,CASSLVIVGPGGFTF,TGTGCCAGCAGCTTAGTTATAGTTGGGCCAGGGGGGTTCACCTTC
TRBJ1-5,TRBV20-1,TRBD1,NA,CSASTRGPGSNQPQHF,TGCAGTGCTAGTACCAGGGGGCCTGGGAGCAATCAGCCCCAGCATTTT
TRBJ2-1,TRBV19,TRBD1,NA,CASSRPGQGPYNEQFF,TGTGCCAGTAGTAGGCCGGGACAGGGCCCCTACAATGAGCAGTTCTTC